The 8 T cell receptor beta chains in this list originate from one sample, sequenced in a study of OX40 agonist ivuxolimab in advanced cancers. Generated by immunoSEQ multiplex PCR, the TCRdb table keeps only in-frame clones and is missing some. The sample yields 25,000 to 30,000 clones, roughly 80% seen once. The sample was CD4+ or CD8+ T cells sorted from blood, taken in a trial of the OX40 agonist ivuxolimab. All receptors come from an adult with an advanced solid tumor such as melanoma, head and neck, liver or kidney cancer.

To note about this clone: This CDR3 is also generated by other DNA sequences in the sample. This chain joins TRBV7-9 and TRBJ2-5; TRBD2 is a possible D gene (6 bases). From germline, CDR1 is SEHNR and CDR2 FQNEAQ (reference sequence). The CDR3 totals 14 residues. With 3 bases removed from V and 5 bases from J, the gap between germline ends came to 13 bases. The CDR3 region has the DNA TGTGCCAGCAGCTTCGACGTGGGGGGTGAGACCCAGTACTTC. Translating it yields CASSFDVGGETQYF.

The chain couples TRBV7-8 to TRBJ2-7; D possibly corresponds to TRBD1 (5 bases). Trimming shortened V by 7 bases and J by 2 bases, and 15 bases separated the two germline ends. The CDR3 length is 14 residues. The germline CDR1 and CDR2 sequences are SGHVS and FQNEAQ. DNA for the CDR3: TGTGCCAGCATCCCAGGGTGGGATACCTACGAGCAGTACTTC. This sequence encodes CASIPGWDTYEQYF.

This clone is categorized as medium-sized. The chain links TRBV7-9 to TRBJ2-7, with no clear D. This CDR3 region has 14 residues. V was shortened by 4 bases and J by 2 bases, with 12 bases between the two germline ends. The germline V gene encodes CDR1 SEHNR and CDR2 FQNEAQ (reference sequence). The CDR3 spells CASSSPAKTYEQYF. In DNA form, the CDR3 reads TGTGCCAGCAGCTCCCCGGCAAAAACCTACGAGCAGTACTTC. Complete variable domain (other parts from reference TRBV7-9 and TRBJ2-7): DTGVSQNPRHKITKRGQNVTFRCDPISEHNRLYWYRQTLGQGPEFLTYFQNEAQLEKSRLLSDRFSAERPKGSFSTLEIQRTEQGDSAMYLCASSSPAKTYEQYFGPGTRLTVT.

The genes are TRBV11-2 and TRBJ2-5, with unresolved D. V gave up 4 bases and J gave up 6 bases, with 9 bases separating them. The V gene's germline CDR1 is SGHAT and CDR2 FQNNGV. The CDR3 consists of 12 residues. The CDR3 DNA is TGTGCCAGCAGCTCCACAGATCAGACCCAGTACTTC. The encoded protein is CASSSTDQTQYF.

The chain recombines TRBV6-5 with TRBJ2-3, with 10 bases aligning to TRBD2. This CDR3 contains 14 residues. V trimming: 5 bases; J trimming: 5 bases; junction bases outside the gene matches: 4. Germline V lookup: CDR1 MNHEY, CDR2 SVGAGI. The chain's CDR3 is CASSLAGVGDTQYF. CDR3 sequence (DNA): TGTGCCAGCAGTCTAGCGGGGGTTGGAGATACGCAGTATTTT.

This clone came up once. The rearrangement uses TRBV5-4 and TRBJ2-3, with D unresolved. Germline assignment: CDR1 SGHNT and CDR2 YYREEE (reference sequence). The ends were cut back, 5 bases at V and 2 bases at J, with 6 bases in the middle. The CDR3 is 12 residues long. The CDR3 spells CASRSNTDTQYF. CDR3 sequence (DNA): TGTGCCAGCAGATCCAACACAGATACGCAGTATTTT.

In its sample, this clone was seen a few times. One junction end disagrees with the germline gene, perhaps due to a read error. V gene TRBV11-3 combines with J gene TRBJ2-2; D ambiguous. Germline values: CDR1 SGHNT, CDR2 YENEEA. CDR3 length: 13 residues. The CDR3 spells CASSQTNTGELFF. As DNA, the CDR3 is TGTGCCAGCAGCCAAACGAATACCGGGGAGCTGTTTTTT.

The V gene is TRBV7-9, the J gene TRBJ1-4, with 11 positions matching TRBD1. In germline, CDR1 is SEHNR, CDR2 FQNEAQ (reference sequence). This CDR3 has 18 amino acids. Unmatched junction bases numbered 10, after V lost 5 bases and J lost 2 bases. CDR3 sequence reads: CASSPDPGTGGTNEKLFF. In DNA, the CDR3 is TGTGCCAGCAGCCCTGACCCCGGGACAGGGGGTACTAATGAAAAACTGTTTTTT.